In its sample, the clone carrying this T cell receptor (beta chain) was seen many times. Its target is not known. This sample's TCRbeta library carried unique molecular identifier barcodes. Via MiXCR, TCRdb re-called the PCR reads, giving one row per CDR3 protein. The repertoire includes about 600,000 distinct CDR3 sequences, 10% to 15% of them detected once, and around 2% sits in the top ten. The data originate from a study of T-cell reconstitution after alpha-beta-depleted transplantation in children. Trimming cost V 5 bases and J 5 bases; bases outside gene matches: 15. This CDR3 has 18 amino acids. The germline V gene encodes CDR1 SGHAT and CDR2 FQDESV (reference sequence). Broader study findings: Reportedly, roughly two months post-transplant, alpha-beta T cells arose from several hundred expanded graft clones. One year after transplant, T-cell counts and diversity came mostly from newly produced T cells.

The material sequenced was PBMCs, mostly from graft donor cells, taken 360 days after TCRalphabeta/CD19-depleted stem cell transplant. The chain combines TRBV11-1 with TRBJ2-7; 13 nucleotides align to TRBD2. This receptor was obtained from a male patient between 10 and 17 years old who had a stem cell transplant for acute myeloid leukemia, so the T cells may come from the graft donor. DNA for the CDR3: TGTGCCAGCAGCACTACCGGGACTAGCGGGATCGATAGAGACGAGCAGTACTTC. Protein product: CASSTTGTSGIDRDEQYF.